Listed here are 5 T cell receptor beta chains from one sample, sequenced in a study of CD8 T cells in Susac syndrome. Reverse transcription used about 0.5 to 1 ug RNA and random hexamers. TCRdb reanalysed the immunoSEQ multiplex PCR reads using MiXCR and keeps one entry per CDR3 protein. The sample comprises 55,000 to 70,000 distinct CDR3 sequences, 95% of which are singletons, and approximately 0.25% rests with the top ten. The sequenced sample consisted of CD8+ T cells from PBMCs. These receptors originate from a human donor in good health.

This sequence joins TRBV6-2 or TRBV6-3 and TRBJ1-2, with TRBD1 as a possible D gene (5 bases). Germline V gene data show CDR1 as MNHEY and CDR2 as SVGEGT. This CDR3 region has 15 residues. The V end was cut by 0 bases, the J end by 13 bases, with 21 bases between. CDR3 protein: CASSYSSTGATATTF. The CDR3 bases are TGTGCCAGCAGTTACTCCTCCACAGGCGCGACAGCCACCACCTTC.

The V gene is TRBV19, the J gene TRBJ2-1, with 7 bases aligning to TRBD2. V dropped 7 bases and J dropped 3; count of bases not matched to a gene: 9. The CDR3 is made up of 15 amino acids. The germline gives CDR1 LNHDA, CDR2 SQIVND (reference sequence). The CDR3 DNA is TGTGCCAGTACCCAGGGCCTAGCGGACTACAATGAGCAGTTCTTC. Translating gives CASTQGLADYNEQFF.

V gene TRBV7-9 combines with J gene TRBJ1-5; D possibly corresponds to TRBD1 (6 bases). Trimming pared 5 bases from V and 2 bases from J, leaving 10 bases between. The CDR3 loop spans 14 amino acids. Germline assignment: CDR1 SEHNR and CDR2 FQNEAQ (reference sequence). The CDR3 reads CASSRTEGNQPQHF. CDR3 nucleotide sequence: TGTGCCAGCAGCCGGACAGAAGGCAATCAGCCCCAGCATTTT. The full variable domain, in which reference TRBV7-9 and TRBJ1-5 provide the parts outside the CDR3, is DTGVSQNPRHKITKRGQNVTFRCDPISEHNRLYWYRQTLGQGPEFLTYFQNEAQLEKSRLLSDRFSAERPKGSFSTLEIQRTEQGDSAMYLCASSRTEGNQPQHFGDGTRLSIL.

V is TRBV2 and J is TRBJ1-2; 10 bases map to TRBD1. CDR1 SNHLY and CDR2 FYNNEI come from the germline V gene. The CDR3 is 11 residues long. The V gene end was trimmed by 8 bases and the J gene end by 12 bases; junction bases not matched to a gene: 6. The CDR3 protein is CASEGQGSHTF. DNA of the CDR3: TGTGCCAGCGAGGGACAGGGGAGTCACACCTTC.

The V call is TRBV4-3, the J call TRBJ1-5, with D maybe TRBD1 (5 bases). V was pared by 4 bases and J by 4 bases, with 17 bases between. There are 16 residues in the CDR3. CDR1 LGHNA and CDR2 YSLEER come from the germline V gene. The CDR3 reads CASSPSAGLRNQPQHF. CDR3 coding DNA: TGCGCCAGCAGCCCCTCGGCAGGGTTGCGGAATCAGCCCCAGCATTTT.